This is a list of T cell receptor beta chains from one sample in a study of blood T cell repertoires in COVID-19. Measured with immunoSEQ multiplex PCR; TCRdb has only the in-frame clones, and not every one. The sample carries approximately 190,000 clones, 84% recorded once. Sequences were obtained from peripheral blood. The origin of the receptors is a woman aged 70-85 years with active or convalescent COVID-19. The CDR3 runs from the conserved cysteine through the conserved F or W. D genes are given only for firm matches. The size entry is marked missing in some rows and otherwise reads once, few, many or a size class.

d_call: NA; clone_size: NA; j_call: TRBJ2-3; v_call: TRBV5-1; cdr3_nt: TGCGCCAGCAGCTTGGGGACTAGCACAGATACGCAGTATTTT; cdr3_aa: CASSLGTSTDTQYF
d_call: TRBD1; clone_size: NA; j_call: TRBJ2-6; v_call: TRBV2; cdr3_nt: TGTGCCAGTTTGGACAGGGGGGCTGGGGCCAACGTCCTGACTTTC; cdr3_aa: CASLDRGAGANVLTF
d_call: NA; clone_size: NA; j_call: TRBJ1-3; v_call: TRBV4-1; cdr3_nt: TGCGCCAGCAGCCGACAGAACTCTGGAAACACCATATATTTT; cdr3_aa: CASSRQNSGNTIYF
d_call: TRBD1; clone_size: NA; j_call: TRBJ2-7; v_call: TRBV2; cdr3_nt: TGTGCCAGCACCCGGACAGGGCTCGCCTACGAGCAGTACTTC; cdr3_aa: CASTRTGLAYEQYF
d_call: TRBD1; clone_size: NA; j_call: TRBJ1-2; v_call: TRBV18; cdr3_nt: TGTGCCAGCTCACCCGGACAGGGGGCTCAATATGGCTACACCTTC; cdr3_aa: CASSPGQGAQYGYTF
d_call: NA; clone_size: NA; j_call: TRBJ1-6; v_call: TRBV2; cdr3_nt: TGTGCCAGCATCCAACGGGTAGCGTCACCCCTCCACTTT; cdr3_aa: CASIQRVASPLHF
d_call: TRBD1; clone_size: NA; j_call: TRBJ2-7; v_call: TRBV10-3; cdr3_nt: TGTGCCACGTCGGAGCCGACAGGGGCGCGATCCTACGAGCAGTACTTC; cdr3_aa: CATSEPTGARSYEQYF
d_call: NA; clone_size: NA; j_call: TRBJ2-7; v_call: TRBV28; cdr3_nt: TGTGCCAGCAGTTTGGTTGGCTCCCTCGGGGGAGAGCAGTACTTC; cdr3_aa: CASSLVGSLGGEQYF
d_call: TRBD2; clone_size: NA; j_call: TRBJ2-7; v_call: TRBV9; cdr3_nt: TGTGCCAGCAGCGTAGACGGTAGCGGGAGAAAGGGCGAGCAGTACTTC; cdr3_aa: CASSVDGSGRKGEQYF
d_call: NA; clone_size: NA; j_call: TRBJ2-7; v_call: TRBV5-1; cdr3_nt: TGCGCCGCGGGAACGAGCTCCTACGAGCAGTACTTC; cdr3_aa: CAAGTSSYEQYF
d_call: NA; clone_size: NA; j_call: TRBJ2-1; v_call: TRBV11-2; cdr3_nt: TGTGCCAGCAGACTAGCAATCAATGAGCAGTTCTTC; cdr3_aa: CASRLAINEQFF
d_call: NA; clone_size: NA; j_call: TRBJ2-1; v_call: TRBV7-3; cdr3_nt: TGTGCCAGCAGCCCCCCTCCGGGGGATGAGCAGTTCTTC; cdr3_aa: CASSPPPGDEQFF
d_call: NA; clone_size: NA; j_call: TRBJ1-5; v_call: TRBV27; cdr3_nt: TGTGCCAGCAGTTTGTTGGGGGGTGGCAATCAGCCCCAGCATTTT; cdr3_aa: CASSLLGGGNQPQHF
d_call: NA; clone_size: NA; j_call: TRBJ2-7; v_call: TRBV7-2; cdr3_nt: TGTGCCAGCAGCTTAACGTCTAGCGTTGGGTACGAGCAGTACTTC; cdr3_aa: CASSLTSSVGYEQYF
d_call: TRBD2; clone_size: NA; j_call: TRBJ2-1; v_call: TRBV7-9; cdr3_nt: TGTGCCAGCAGCTCCCCGGGACTAACGAGAGATGAGCAGTTCTTC; cdr3_aa: CASSSPGLTRDEQFF
d_call: NA; clone_size: NA; j_call: TRBJ2-2; v_call: TRBV6-5; cdr3_nt: TGTGCCAGCAGTTCTGGCTTCGCGAACACCGGGGAGCTGTTTTTT; cdr3_aa: CASSSGFANTGELFF
d_call: NA; clone_size: NA; j_call: TRBJ2-1; v_call: TRBV12-5; cdr3_nt: TGTGCTAGTGGTTTGGACAACAATGAGCAGTTCTTC; cdr3_aa: CASGLDNNEQFF
d_call: NA; clone_size: few; j_call: TRBJ2-2; v_call: TRBV27; cdr3_nt: TGTGCCAGCAGTGCCGGGACTCTGAACACCGGGGAGCTGTTTTTT; cdr3_aa: CASSAGTLNTGELFF
d_call: NA; clone_size: NA; j_call: TRBJ2-2; v_call: TRBV3-1/TRBV3-2; cdr3_nt: TGTGCCAGCAGCCAAGTACCGGTCACCGGGGAGCTGTTTTTT; cdr3_aa: CASSQVPVTGELFF
d_call: NA; clone_size: NA; j_call: TRBJ1-1; v_call: TRBV28; cdr3_nt: TGTGCCAGCAGCCCGTGGCGGGGGACTGAAGCTTTCTTT; cdr3_aa: CASSPWRGTEAFF
d_call: TRBD1; clone_size: NA; j_call: TRBJ2-1; v_call: TRBV6-2/TRBV6-3; cdr3_nt: TGTGCCAGCAGTTACCATCTGACAGGGAGCTCCTACAATGAGCAGTTCTTC; cdr3_aa: CASSYHLTGSSYNEQFF
d_call: NA; clone_size: NA; j_call: TRBJ1-3; v_call: TRBV28; cdr3_nt: TGTGCCAGCAGTACAGGGCTCAGGGGTTCTGGAAACACCATATATTTT; cdr3_aa: CASSTGLRGSGNTIYF
d_call: TRBD1; clone_size: NA; j_call: TRBJ1-1; v_call: TRBV15; cdr3_nt: TGTGCCACCAGCGGACGCAGGGGGATCACTGAAGCTTTCTTT; cdr3_aa: CATSGRRGITEAFF
d_call: TRBD2; clone_size: NA; j_call: TRBJ2-1; v_call: TRBV7-2; cdr3_nt: TGTGCCAGCAGCGGTAGCGGGAGAGGGTCGAGTGAGCAGTTCTTC; cdr3_aa: CASSGSGRGSSEQFF
d_call: NA; clone_size: NA; j_call: TRBJ1-3; v_call: TRBV7-9; cdr3_nt: TGTGCCAGCAGCTTAGGGAGCAGGGCTGGAAACACCATATATTTT; cdr3_aa: CASSLGSRAGNTIYF
d_call: TRBD2; clone_size: NA; j_call: TRBJ2-1; v_call: TRBV18; cdr3_nt: TGTGCCAGCTCACCGGGACTAGCGGGGAACAATGAGCAGTTCTTC; cdr3_aa: CASSPGLAGNNEQFF
d_call: NA; clone_size: NA; j_call: TRBJ1-1; v_call: TRBV5-4; cdr3_nt: TGTGCCAGCAGCTTGACTCAAAAGAACACTGAAGCTTTCTTT; cdr3_aa: CASSLTQKNTEAFF
d_call: NA; clone_size: NA; j_call: TRBJ1-2; v_call: TRBV15; cdr3_nt: TGTGCCACCAGCAGAGGAGGGGGGGGCGTAAGCTATGGCTACACCTTC; cdr3_aa: CATSRGGGGVSYGYTF
d_call: NA; clone_size: few; j_call: TRBJ2-2; v_call: TRBV6-5; cdr3_nt: TGTGCCAGCAGGCTTAGGGGGAACACCGGGGAGCTGTTTTTT; cdr3_aa: CASRLRGNTGELFF
d_call: TRBD1; clone_size: NA; j_call: TRBJ2-2; v_call: TRBV6-5; cdr3_nt: TGTGCCAGCAGTTCCACAACAGGGGTTTCTGGGGAGCTGTTTTTT; cdr3_aa: CASSSTTGVSGELFF
d_call: TRBD1; clone_size: NA; j_call: TRBJ1-5; v_call: TRBV5-5; cdr3_nt: TGTGCCAGCAGCTCTCTTACAGGGGTAGGTCAGCCCCAGCATTTT; cdr3_aa: CASSSLTGVGQPQHF
d_call: NA; clone_size: NA; j_call: TRBJ2-1; v_call: TRBV11-3; cdr3_nt: TGTGCCAGCAGCCGGGGTTACAATGAGCAGTTCTTC; cdr3_aa: CASSRGYNEQFF
d_call: NA; clone_size: NA; j_call: TRBJ2-5; v_call: TRBV5-1; cdr3_nt: TGCGCCAGCAGCTTGGGCAGGGGAGAGACCCAGTACTTC; cdr3_aa: CASSLGRGETQYF
d_call: NA; clone_size: NA; j_call: TRBJ2-1; v_call: TRBV29-1; cdr3_nt: TGCAGCGTGGGGCTCGGGGGTCGCAATGAGCAGTTCTTC; cdr3_aa: CSVGLGGRNEQFF
d_call: TRBD2; clone_size: NA; j_call: TRBJ2-3; v_call: TRBV7-3; cdr3_nt: TGTGCCAGCAGCTTAAACCCCGCGTCCCCGACTAGCCGAGCGTACACAGATACGCAGTATTTT; cdr3_aa: CASSLNPASPTSRAYTDTQYF
d_call: TRBD2; clone_size: NA; j_call: TRBJ2-1; v_call: TRBV7-9; cdr3_nt: TGTGCCAGCAGCCCAACCCTTCTAGCGGGAGGGCCGCGGGAGCAGTTCTTC; cdr3_aa: CASSPTLLAGGPREQFF
d_call: TRBD2; clone_size: once; j_call: TRBJ2-3; v_call: TRBV29-1; cdr3_nt: TGCAGCGTTCGGACTAGCGGGAGATCAGGAGATACGCAGTATTTT; cdr3_aa: CSVRTSGRSGDTQYF
d_call: NA; clone_size: NA; j_call: TRBJ2-3; v_call: TRBV6-6; cdr3_nt: TGTGCCAGCAGTTCACTACCAGATACGCAGTATTTT; cdr3_aa: CASSSLPDTQYF
d_call: NA; clone_size: NA; j_call: TRBJ2-3; v_call: TRBV2; cdr3_nt: TGTGCCAGCAGTGAAGCCGAAACAGGGCTTACGCAGTATTTT; cdr3_aa: CASSEAETGLTQYF
d_call: NA; clone_size: NA; j_call: TRBJ1-1; v_call: TRBV7-5; cdr3_nt: TGTGCCAGAAGCCCTAACGGGGGGCTGAACACTGAAGCTTTCTTT; cdr3_aa: CARSPNGGLNTEAFF
d_call: TRBD1; clone_size: NA; j_call: TRBJ1-2; v_call: TRBV10-2; cdr3_nt: TGCGCCAGCAGAGGACAGGGGGGCTATGGCTACACCTTC; cdr3_aa: CASRGQGGYGYTF
d_call: NA; clone_size: once; j_call: TRBJ2-3; v_call: TRBV29-1; cdr3_nt: TGCAGCGCACCCCTGCAGGGGGGCCCAGATACGCAGTATTTT; cdr3_aa: CSAPLQGGPDTQYF